This T cell receptor (beta chain) appears in the sequencing data of a study of shared clonotypes between healthy human individuals. The method was immunoSEQ multiplex PCR; TCRdb's version includes in-frame clones alone and lacks a portion of them. The table records nearly 2 million clones, roughly 94% of them present only once. Germline values: CDR1 SEHNR, CDR2 FQNEAQ (reference sequence). Between the trimmed V and J ends, which lost 3 bases and 2 bases, there was a span of 14 bases. The CDR3 covers 15 residues. Only one count was recorded for this clone. Antigen unknown. The naive CD8 subset, CD45RO-negative cells positively selected for CCR7, excluded terminally differentiated effector memory CD45RA+ cells. General study results and limits: A generally larger estimated richness was seen in naive subsets than in memory subsets.

This clonotype was sampled from a young man in good health. Source material: naive CD8+ T cells sorted from blood. V usage is TRBV7-9 and J usage is TRBJ2-7; TRBD2 might be the D (6 bases). CDR3 sequence: CASSFFVGGTYEQYF. The CDR3 DNA is TGTGCCAGCAGCTTTTTTGTGGGGGGAACCTACGAGCAGTACTTC.